These 29 T cell receptor beta chains originate from one sample sequenced in a study of blood T cells in healthy people across ages. A second PCR of about 7 to 12 cycles used a sample-barcoded 5' primer and a J-beta primer mix. Via MiXCR, TCRdb re-called the 5' RACE reads, giving one row per CDR3 protein. The sample has about 800,000 distinct CDR3 sequences, around a quarter seen once; the top ten hold around 3.6%. These same data were also listed under a study on T cells of mothers and their children.

Sequencing used blood. The source of these receptors is a boy between 10 and 17 years old in good health.

CDR3 loop: CASSRGPSSEQYF. The CDR3 DNA reads TGTGCCAGCAGCAGGGGGCCCTCGAGCGAGCAGTACTTC. The gene calls are TRBV2 and TRBJ2-5; 8 nucleotides match TRBD1. The last part of the DNA fits TRBJ2-7 better; the J call may be wrong. This CDR3 region has 13 residues. The germline V gene has CDR1 SNHLY and CDR2 FYNNEI.

The chain links TRBV12-3 or TRBV12-4 to TRBJ1-3; no clear D. V lost 6 bases, J lost 1 base, and 10 bases lay in between. The CDR3 contains 14 residues. CDR3 amino acids: CASSDGLSGNTIYF. CDR3 nucleotides: TGTGCCAGCAGCGACGGTTTGTCTGGAAACACCATATATTTT.

The V gene is TRBV4-1, the J gene TRBJ2-2, with D perhaps TRBD2 (6 bases). The CDR3 is 16 amino acids. With 1 base removed from V and 5 bases from J, the gap between germline ends came to 14 bases. Germline assignment: CDR1 MGHRA and CDR2 YSYEKL. In DNA, the CDR3 is TGCGCCAGCAGCCAAGGGGGGGTGGTCTCGACCGGGGAGCTGTTTTTT. It translates to CASSQGGVVSTGELFF.

The genes are TRBV12-3 or TRBV12-4 and TRBJ2-7, with TRBD2 identical over 13 bases. Trimming cost V 1 base and J 2 bases; bases outside gene matches: 2. The CDR3 contains 16 residues. CDR3 protein: CASSLDGLAGAYEQYF. DNA for the CDR3: TGTGCCAGCAGTTTAGATGGACTAGCGGGGGCCTACGAGCAGTACTTC.

The chain is built from TRBV5-1 and TRBJ1-2, with unresolved D. With 5 bases removed from V and 0 bases from J, the gap between germline ends came to 14 bases. The CDR3 is made up of 15 amino acids. CDR1 and CDR2 from the germline V gene are SGHRS and YFSETQ. The CDR3 DNA reads as TGCGCCAGCAGTCTGGAGGGTCAGCCTAACTATGGCTACACCTTC. It yields the protein CASSLEGQPNYGYTF. The whole variable domain, remainder taken from reference TRBV5-1 and TRBJ1-2, is KAGVTQTPRYLIKTRGQQVTLSCSPISGHRSVSWYQQTPGQGLQFLFEYFSETQRNKGNFPGRFSGRQFSNSRSEMNVSTLELGDSALYLCASSLEGQPNYGYTFGSGTRLTVV.

This clonotype has more than one count but fewer than ten. The V and J genes are TRBV7-8 and TRBJ1-1; D possibly corresponds to TRBD1 (6 bases). The V gene lost 1 base and the J gene lost 5 bases, with 14 bases spanning the gap. This CDR3 contains 15 residues. Germline V gives CDR1 SGHVS, CDR2 FQNEAQ. The CDR3 loop is CASSLVRDIGTEAFF. In DNA, the CDR3 is TGTGCCAGCAGCTTAGTCCGGGACATAGGTACTGAAGCTTTCTTT.

This clonotype is a singleton in its sample. The V gene is TRBV9, the J gene TRBJ2-7; TRBD1 agrees at 8 bases. Germline values: CDR1 SGDLS, CDR2 YYNGEE. The J segment lost 3 bases and the V segment lost 0 bases, leaving 8 bases of the junction unmatched. The length of the CDR3 is 16 residues. CDR3 protein: CASSVGPQGASYEQYF. The CDR3 DNA is TGTGCCAGCAGCGTAGGGCCCCAGGGGGCGAGCTACGAGCAGTACTTC.

This clonotype has a single count. This chain links TRBV4-2 with TRBJ2-1; 10 bases agree with TRBD2. The CDR3 sequence is 17 residues long. Germline loops: CDR1 LGHNA, CDR2 YNFKEQ. The trim removed 0 bases at V and 5 bases at J, leaving 7 bases unmatched. The CDR3 DNA is TGTGCCAGCAGCCAAGATCCTTGGACTAGCGGAGACAATGAGCAGTTCTTC. Translation: CASSQDPWTSGDNEQFF.

The chain recombines TRBV29-1 with TRBJ2-5, with 7 bases lining up with TRBD1. V was pared by 7 bases and J by 7 bases, with 9 bases of the junction left unmatched. The germline V gene has CDR1 SQVTM and CDR2 ANQGSEA. The CDR3 covers 12 residues. CDR3 residues: CSAQGDEGTQYF. The DNA for the CDR3 is TGCAGCGCCCAGGGGGACGAGGGGACCCAGTACTTC.

Comment on this clonotype: The germline gene is not matched at one end of the junction; a read error may be the cause. The CDR3 DNA sequence: TGTGCCAGCAGCTTAGAAGGATTCCCGGCTAGCGGGCGGAGGGACTTC. It encodes CASSLEGFPASGRRDF. J is TRBJ2-5 and V is TRBV7-9, with 8 positions matching TRBD2. CDR1 and CDR2 from the germline V gene are SEHNR and FQNEAQ (reference sequence). CDR3 size: 16 residues.

The chain is built from TRBV28 and TRBJ2-5, with 11 bases that match TRBD2. The J call could be wrong; TRBJ2-7 is a better fit for the DNA end. The CDR3 sequence is 17 residues long. In germline, CDR1 is MDHEN, CDR2 SYDVKM. CDR3 nucleotide sequence: TGTGCCAGCAGTACGGGACTAGCGGCGACTTTTTCCTACGAGCAGTACTTC. It codes for CASSTGLAATFSYEQYF.

This sequence joins TRBV28 and TRBJ2-3; perhaps TRBD2 as D (5 bases). V was trimmed by 6 bases and J by 0 bases, leaving 7 bases between them. Germline V gives CDR1 MDHEN, CDR2 SYDVKM. The CDR3 has 13 residues. The CDR3 here is CASRPGSTDTQYF. CDR3 DNA: TGTGCCAGCAGGCCGGGAAGCACAGATACGCAGTATTTT.

The rearrangement joins TRBV5-1 to TRBJ1-2, with 8 bases aligning to TRBD1. CDR1 is SGHRS and CDR2 is YFSETQ in the germline V gene. V dropped 4 bases and J dropped 12; count of bases not matched to a gene: 8. The CDR3 sequence is 12 residues long. The CDR3 sequence is CASSPQGDGNTF. The CDR3 DNA reads TGCGCCAGCAGCCCACAGGGGGATGGGAACACCTTC.

The rearrangement links TRBV5-4 to TRBJ2-1; 8 bases are shared with TRBD2. The CDR3 loop spans 16 amino acids. Germline V gene data show CDR1 as SGHNT and CDR2 as YYREEE (reference sequence). J gave up 5 bases and V 3 bases, and 10 bases lay outside the gene matches. The CDR3 region has the DNA TGTGCCAGCAGCTCGGCGCCGGGACTAGGGGACAATGAGCAGTTCTTC. Residues: CASSSAPGLGDNEQFF.

The gene calls are TRBV6-6 and TRBJ1-1; D remains unclear. Trimming removed 6 bases at V and 7 bases at J, with 18 bases between. CDR3 length equals 14 residues. Germline CDR1 and CDR2: MNHNY and SVGAGI (reference sequence). The CDR3 loop is CASSQTPPGDEAFF. In DNA form, the CDR3 reads TGTGCCAGCAGCCAAACTCCACCTGGAGATGAAGCTTTCTTT.

The chain carries TRBV20-1 and TRBJ2-5; 9 positions match TRBD1. The J call may be in error: the DNA end matches TRBJ2-7 better. This CDR3 is 14 amino acids long. Per germline, CDR1 DFQATT and CDR2 SNEGSKA (reference sequence). CDR3 DNA: TGCAGTGCTAGTGCCGGGACAGGGCCCTACGAGCAGTACTTC. Protein product: CSASAGTGPYEQYF.

V and J are TRBV4-1 and TRBJ2-3; 12 bases agree with TRBD2. The V gene's germline CDR1 is MGHRA and CDR2 YSYEKL. V was pared by 5 bases and J by 2 bases, with 8 bases of the junction left unmatched. The CDR3 consists of 17 residues. CDR3 region: CASSTTRLAGDTDTQYF. The CDR3 DNA reads as TGCGCCAGCAGCACAACTAGACTAGCGGGGGACACAGATACGCAGTATTTT.

The chain has TRBV28 and TRBJ2-1; D is perhaps TRBD2 (5 bases). The V gene's germline CDR1 is MDHEN and CDR2 SYDVKM. The ends were cut back, 7 bases at V and 13 bases at J, with 23 bases in the middle. The CDR3 loop spans 14 amino acids. The CDR3 protein is CASNLPGSQETQFF. CDR3 nucleotides: TGTGCCAGCAATCTTCCGGGGAGCCAAGAGACCCAGTTCTTC.

This clonotype was seen a few times. A junction end diverges from the germline sequence, so it may reflect a read error. V is TRBV20-1 and J is TRBJ2-5, with a possible D match to TRBD1 (6 bases). From germline, CDR1 is DFQATT and CDR2 SNEGSKA (reference sequence). This CDR3 comprises 14 residues. CDR3 nucleotide sequence: TGTAGTGCTAGAGATATGGCAGGGGAAGAGACCCAGTACTTC. Translation gives CSARDMAGEETQYF.

The gene calls are TRBV20-1 and TRBJ2-4; possible D gene TRBD1, 6 bases. V shed 3 bases and J shed 0 bases, with 18 bases lying between them. Germline V CDR1 and CDR2: DFQATT, SNEGSKA (reference sequence). This CDR3 is built from 17 residues. CDR3 bases: TGCAGTGCTAGTGATCGGGACACCCAGCTAGCCAAAAACATTCAGTACTTC. As protein: CSASDRDTQLAKNIQYF.

This clonotype was found a few times. CDR3 bases: TGTGCCAGCAGTACGGACAGGGATTGGATGAACACTGAAGCTTTCTTT. Protein product: CASSTDRDWMNTEAFF. The V call is TRBV27, the J call TRBJ1-1; TRBD1 aligns across 8 bases. The CDR3 sequence is 16 residues long. Germline V CDR1 and CDR2: MNHEY, SMNVEV (reference sequence). V gave up 5 bases and J gave up 0 bases; unmatched junction bases: 8.

This clonotype was counted between two and nine times. The chain has TRBV28 and TRBJ1-1, with D hard to call. The length of the CDR3 is 12 residues. Germline values: CDR1 MDHEN, CDR2 SYDVKM. Deletions cut 7 bases from V and 9 bases from J, with 15 bases between. The CDR3 DNA is TGTGCCAGCACCCGCTCGGGGTCCAAAGCTTTCTTT. Protein sequence: CASTRSGSKAFF.

The chain links TRBV29-1 to TRBJ2-5, with 13 bases matching TRBD2. The trim removed 6 bases at V and 3 bases at J, leaving 4 bases unmatched. This CDR3 is built from 14 residues. Germline-derived CDR1 and CDR2 are SQVTM and ANQGSEA. CDR3 nucleotide sequence: TGCAGCGTCGCCGGGACTAGCGGGAAAGAGACCCAGTACTTC. Its protein is CSVAGTSGKETQYF.

The V gene is TRBV29-1, the J gene TRBJ2-5; D ambiguous. The ends were cut back, 6 bases at V and 4 bases at J, with 15 bases in the middle. The CDR3 consists of 13 residues. The V gene's germline CDR1 is SQVTM and CDR2 ANQGSEA. CDR3 loop: CSVSGWDGETQYF. Here the CDR3 DNA reads TGCAGCGTATCCGGTTGGGATGGAGAGACCCAGTACTTC.

V gene TRBV12-3 or TRBV12-4 combines with J gene TRBJ2-5, with D unresolved. The V end was cut by 5 bases, the J end by 5 bases, with 12 bases between. CDR3 length: 13 residues. CDR3 nucleotides: TGTGCCAGCAGTGTAGTGGGCCCGGAGACCCAGTACTTC. Amino acid sequence: CASSVVGPETQYF.

The chain recombines TRBV4-3 with TRBJ1-4; 10 bases map to TRBD1. Trimming cost V 4 bases and J 10 bases; bases outside gene matches: 6. The CDR3 is made up of 14 amino acids. CDR1 LGHNA and CDR2 YSLEER come from the germline V gene. The CDR3 DNA sequence: TGCGCCAGCAGCCGTGGGACAGGGGAAGGAAAACTGTTTTTT. Translated: CASSRGTGEGKLFF.

This clonotype was found a few times. The V gene is TRBV14, the J gene TRBJ2-1; D possibly corresponds to TRBD2 (6 bases). This CDR3 is 18 amino acids long. CDR1 and CDR2 from the germline V gene are SGHDN and FVKESK. Deletions cut 3 bases from V and 3 bases from J, with 21 bases between. The CDR3 region has the DNA TGTGCCAGCAGCCAGGCCGCCCCCCTCGCGGGGTTCTACAATGAGCAGTTCTTC. Protein product: CASSQAAPLAGFYNEQFF.

CDR3 DNA sequence: TGCAGTGCTAGACGCAATGGCTACACCTTC. Translation: CSARRNGYTF. The V and J genes are TRBV20-1 and TRBJ1-2; D call uncertain. Germline loops: CDR1 DFQATT, CDR2 SNEGSKA (reference sequence). Trimming shortened V by 2 bases and J by 6 bases, and 4 bases separated the two germline ends. This CDR3 is built from 10 residues.

This chain links TRBV30 with TRBJ2-4; TRBD1 or TRBD2 may be the D gene (5 bases each). V was shortened by 1 base and J by 6 bases, with 13 bases between the two germline ends. This CDR3 contains 14 residues. Germline V gives CDR1 GTSNPN, CDR2 SVGIG (reference sequence). The CDR3 nucleotides read TGTGCCTGGAGTGCACAAAATGGGGGAAACATTCAGTACTTC. Amino acids: CAWSAQNGGNIQYF.